A single sample gave rise to the 4 T cell receptor beta chains below, sequenced in a study of shared clonotypes between healthy human individuals. Generated by immunoSEQ multiplex PCR, the TCRdb table keeps only in-frame clones and is missing some. The repertoire has roughly 1.5 million clones, around 98% of them found once; the top ten carry about 0.4%. Sequenced: naive CD4+ T cells sorted from blood. Subset noted: CD45RA+ positively selected. Every receptor here comes from a man younger than 45 in good health.

This clone was found once. The CDR3 region has the DNA TGTGCCAGCAGCTTAAGGTTCGGGGAGCTGTTTTTT. The encoded protein is CASSLRFGELFF. J is TRBJ2-2 and V is TRBV7-9; D remains unclear. Germline V lookup: CDR1 SEHNR, CDR2 FQNEAQ (reference sequence). The V and J ends lost 2 bases and 7 bases respectively, with 5 bases between them. The CDR3 has 12 residues.

CDR3 nucleotide sequence: TGCGCCAGCAGCTTGGAGGGCCAAAACTCGATGGGAAAACTGTTTTTT. Its protein is CASSLEGQNSMGKLFF. The V call is TRBV5-1, the J call TRBJ1-4; D is unresolved. This CDR3 region has 16 residues. Between the trimmed V and J ends, which lost 0 bases and 10 bases, there was a span of 19 bases. The germline V gene encodes CDR1 SGHRS and CDR2 YFSETQ.

As regards this clone: The sample carries other DNA sequences with the same CDR3. This chain connects TRBV5-1 to TRBJ2-3; D is possibly TRBD1 or TRBD2 (6 bases each). Germline-derived CDR1 and CDR2 are SGHRS and YFSETQ. Trimming removed 3 bases at V and 6 bases at J, with 11 bases between. This CDR3 contains 13 residues. DNA of the CDR3: TGCGCCAGCAGCTCTGGAGGGGGTGATACGCAGTATTTT. It is translated as CASSSGGGDTQYF.

The chain couples TRBV7-2 to TRBJ2-2; maybe TRBD2 (5 bases). Germline CDR1 SGHTA, CDR2 FQGNSA. The CDR3 contains 13 residues. The V and J ends lost 8 bases and 3 bases respectively, with 10 bases between them. The CDR3 sequence: CASERHDTGELFF. The DNA of the CDR3 is TGTGCCAGCGAGCGGCATGACACCGGGGAGCTGTTTTTT.